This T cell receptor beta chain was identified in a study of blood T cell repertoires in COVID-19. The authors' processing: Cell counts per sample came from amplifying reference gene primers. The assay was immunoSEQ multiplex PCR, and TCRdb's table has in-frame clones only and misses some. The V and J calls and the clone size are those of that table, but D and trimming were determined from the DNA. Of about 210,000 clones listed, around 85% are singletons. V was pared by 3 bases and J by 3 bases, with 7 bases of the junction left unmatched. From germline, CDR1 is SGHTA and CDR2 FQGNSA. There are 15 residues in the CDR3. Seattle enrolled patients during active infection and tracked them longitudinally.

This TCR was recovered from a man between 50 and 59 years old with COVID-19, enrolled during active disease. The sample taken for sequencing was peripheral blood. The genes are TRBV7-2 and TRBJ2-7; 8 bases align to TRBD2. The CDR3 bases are TGTGCCAGCAGCTTTCGGGCGGGGGGAAACTACGAGCAGTACTTC. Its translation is CASSFRAGGNYEQYF. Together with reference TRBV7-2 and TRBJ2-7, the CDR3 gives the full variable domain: GAGVSQSPSNKVTEKGKDVELRCDPISGHTALYWYRQSLGQGLEFLIYFQGNSAPDKSGLPSDRFSAERTGGSVSTLTIQRTQQEDSAVYLCASSFRAGGNYEQYFGPGTRLTVT.